Shown below are 24 T cell receptor beta chains from a single sample sequenced in a study of response to subunit inactivated influenza vaccine. MiXCR, run by TCRdb on the RT-PCR reads, gives a single entry per CDR3 protein. Here the sample spans more than 150,000 distinct CDR3 sequences, roughly 10% being singletons. Sequenced material: CD8+ T cells sorted from PBMCs, taken 23 to 25 months after vaccination. All receptors derive from a man aged 50-75 years who received an inactivated influenza vaccine.

This clonotype was detected many times. CDR3 coding DNA: TGTGCCAGCGGGACTAGCGGCTACGAGCAGTACTTC. Protein: CASGTSGYEQYF. The chain has TRBV28 and TRBJ2-7; 11 bases map to TRBD2. The CDR3 is 12 amino acids. CDR1 is MDHEN and CDR2 is SYDVKM in the germline V gene. V lost 8 bases and J lost 3; bases outside the gene matches: 0. The full variable domain, in which reference TRBV28 and TRBJ2-7 provide the parts outside the CDR3, is DVKVTQSSRYLVKRTGEKVFLECVQDMDHENMFWYRQDPGLGLRLIYFSYDVKMKEKGDIPEGYSVSREKKERFSLILESASTNQTSMYLCASGTSGYEQYFGPGTRLTVT.

This clonotype has more than one count but fewer than ten. The gene calls are TRBV29-1 and TRBJ1-5; weak D call: TRBD1 (6 bases). The CDR3 is made up of 14 amino acids. Between the trimmed V and J ends, which lost 4 bases and 5 bases, there was a span of 15 bases. CDR1 and CDR2 (germline): SQVTM, ANQGSEA. DNA of the CDR3: TGCAGCGTTGTGGGGGCGGACGGCGATCAGCCCCAGCATTTT. Translation: CSVVGADGDQPQHF.

The table lists this clonotype with a few counts. CDR3 in amino acids: CSVEDQREGRPDTQYF. The CDR3 coding sequence is TGCAGCGTTGAAGATCAGCGGGAGGGCCGACCGGATACGCAGTATTTT. The chain is built from TRBV29-1 and TRBJ2-3; 10 nucleotides line up with TRBD2. The V gene end was trimmed by 0 bases and the J gene end by 6 bases; junction bases not matched to a gene: 9. The CDR3 consists of 16 residues. The germline gives CDR1 SQVTM, CDR2 ANQGSEA.

V usage is TRBV4-2 and J usage is TRBJ2-1; 7 nucleotides align to TRBD2. With 3 bases clipped from V and 8 bases from J, the junction kept 13 bases outside the gene matches. Germline loops: CDR1 LGHNA, CDR2 YNFKEQ. The CDR3 runs to 16 residues. In nucleotides, the CDR3 is TGTGCCAGCAGCCATGCACAAGGACTAGGTCTGTATGAGCAGTTCTTC. Residues: CASSHAQGLGLYEQFF.

This clonotype was seen a few times. The chain carries TRBV4-3 and TRBJ2-1, with 9 positions matching TRBD2. The CDR3 extends over 23 amino acids. The junction had 26 bases not matched to a gene; V was cut back by 0 bases and J by 5 bases. The germline gives CDR1 LGHNA, CDR2 YSLEER. The CDR3 DNA is TGCGCCAGCAGCCAAGAGGGGGTTCTGGGAACTAGCGGGCGCCCCCCCCCTAACAATGAGCAGTTCTTC. Its translation is CASSQEGVLGTSGRPPPNNEQFF.

This clonotype showed up many times. This rearrangement joins TRBV4-3 to TRBJ1-1; D call uncertain. Per germline, CDR1 LGHNA and CDR2 YSLEER. This CDR3 region has 13 residues. The V end was cut by 3 bases, the J end by 1 base, with 6 bases between. Here the CDR3 DNA reads TGCGCCAGCAGCCACACCAGGAACACTGAAGCTTTCTTT. Its translation is CASSHTRNTEAFF.

This clonotype was detected a few times. The chain recombines TRBV9 with TRBJ1-2, with 8 bases lining up with TRBD1. CDR3 length equals 16 residues. After removal of 3 bases from V and 2 bases from J, the junction contained 9 bases not matched to a gene. Germline CDR1 and CDR2: SGDLS and YYNGEE. CDR3 sequence reads: CASSAPRTGLNYGYTF. The CDR3 region has the DNA TGTGCCAGCAGCGCGCCCAGGACAGGGTTGAACTATGGCTACACCTTC.

This clonotype was picked up many times. The chain uses TRBV11-2 and TRBJ2-7; D is ambiguous. From germline, CDR1 is SGHAT and CDR2 FQNNGV. The CDR3 spans 16 residues. V lost 1 base and J lost 0, with 13 bases in between. CDR3 DNA: TGTGCCAGCAGCTTAGTTCCAGGCGATAACTCCTACGAGCAGTACTTC. Translation gives CASSLVPGDNSYEQYF.

The rearrangement joins TRBV4-3 to TRBJ2-5; D not resolved. Germline V CDR1 and CDR2: LGHNA, YSLEER. Deletions cut 1 base from V and 5 bases from J, with 14 bases between. The CDR3 sequence is 15 residues long. The CDR3 loop is CASSQGALAGETQYF. DNA for the CDR3: TGCGCCAGCAGCCAAGGAGCCCTTGCCGGGGAGACCCAGTACTTC.

This clonotype was counted at least ten times. This chain links TRBV7-8 with TRBJ1-3, with TRBD1 matching over 7 bases. CDR3 length: 15 amino acids. V dropped 4 bases and J dropped 0; count of bases not matched to a gene: 3. Germline assignment: CDR1 SGHVS and CDR2 FQNEAQ. As DNA, the CDR3 is TGTGCCAGCAGCTCATACAGGGGCTCTGGAAACACCATATATTTT. Residues: CASSSYRGSGNTIYF.

The V call is TRBV27, the J call TRBJ1-4, with 8 bases identical to TRBD1. The CDR3 length is 15 residues. Germline V gene lookup returns CDR1 MNHEY and CDR2 SMNVEV (reference sequence). V lost 3 bases to trimming and J lost 7 bases; unmatched junction nucleotides: 7. As DNA, the CDR3 is TGTGCCAGCAGTTTCCAGACAGGGGATGGTGAAAAACTGTTTTTT. Amino acids: CASSFQTGDGEKLFF.

The chain uses TRBV2 and TRBJ2-3; D is unclear. The CDR3 contains 15 residues. Trimming stripped 7 bases from V and 1 base from J, with 15 bases between. Germline V gene lookup returns CDR1 SNHLY and CDR2 FYNNEI. For the CDR3, the DNA is TGTGCCAGCATGACATTGGGTCAAGGCACAGATACGCAGTATTTT. It is translated as CASMTLGQGTDTQYF.

The chain links TRBV12-3 or TRBV12-4 to TRBJ2-2; weak D call: TRBD1 (6 bases). Deletions cut 6 bases from V and 6 bases from J, with 20 bases between. The CDR3 is 16 residues long. The CDR3 DNA reads TGTGCCAGCAGCCCGAGGTTTCTGGGGGCGGCCGGGGAGCTGTTTTTT. Translated: CASSPRFLGAAGELFF.

This clonotype was recorded many times. The chain couples TRBV20-1 to TRBJ2-5; D may match TRBD1 or TRBD2 (6 bases each). Germline-derived CDR1 and CDR2 are DFQATT and SNEGSKA (reference sequence). V was trimmed by 0 bases and J by 1 base, leaving 18 bases between them. The CDR3 is 17 amino acids. In DNA, the CDR3 is TGCAGTGCTAGAGATCTGTTGGGGGCGGAGGGCCAAGAGACCCAGTACTTC. Translation: CSARDLLGAEGQETQYF.

The chain recombines TRBV12-3 or TRBV12-4 with TRBJ2-1; D uncertain. The CDR3 runs to 13 residues. V lost 4 bases to trimming and J lost 7 bases, with 11 bases between them. CDR3 amino acids: CASSSLARNEQFF. The CDR3 DNA sequence: TGTGCCAGCAGTTCCCTTGCTCGGAATGAGCAGTTCTTC.

The CDR3 here is CAISDLSRSTTGYTF. The CDR3 region has the DNA TGTGCCATCAGTGATCTGTCCCGTTCGACCACTGGCTACACCTTC. J is TRBJ1-2 and V is TRBV10-3; no clear D. The germline gives CDR1 ENHRY, CDR2 SYGVKD. Deletions cut 3 bases from V and 7 bases from J, with 18 bases between. This CDR3 is built from 15 residues.

Ten or more counts support this clonotype. The rearrangement uses TRBV12-3 or TRBV12-4 and TRBJ2-3; D is ambiguous. V was trimmed by 3 bases and J by 0 bases, leaving 7 bases between them. CDR3 length: 14 amino acids. The CDR3 sequence: CASSFWVSTDTQYF. CDR3 DNA: TGTGCCAGCAGTTTTTGGGTTAGCACAGATACGCAGTATTTT.

This clonotype was seen ten or more times. The chain uses TRBV9 and TRBJ2-7, with D possibly TRBD1 on 6 matching bases. Per the germline V gene, CDR1 is SGDLS and CDR2 is YYNGEE. V shed 3 bases and J shed 2 bases, with 15 bases lying between them. CDR3 size: 15 residues. The DNA of the CDR3 is TGTGCCAGCAGCGCCAACTTTGGGACACCCTACGAGCAGTACTTC. Translated, it gives CASSANFGTPYEQYF. Variable domain in full (rest from reference TRBV9 and TRBJ2-7): DSGVTQTPKHLITATGQRVTLRCSPRSGDLSVYWYQQSLDQGLQFLIQYYNGEERAKGNILERFSAQQFPDLHSELNLSSLELGDSALYFCASSANFGTPYEQYFGPGTRLTVT.

CDR3 coding DNA: TGTGCCAGCAGCCAGATCCCAGCGGGAGGATACGAGCAGTACTTC. This sequence encodes CASSQIPAGGYEQYF. V gene TRBV4-2 combines with J gene TRBJ2-7; 9 bases align to TRBD2. Germline V gene sequence: CDR1 LGHNA, CDR2 YNFKEQ. The J segment lost 4 bases and the V segment lost 3 bases, leaving 7 bases of the junction unmatched. The CDR3 runs 15 residues.

This clonotype was counted only a few times. V usage is TRBV4-1 and J usage is TRBJ2-7; D unresolved. Per the germline V gene, CDR1 is MGHRA and CDR2 is YSYEKL. Trimming cost V 5 bases and J 0 bases, with 8 bases left between them. This CDR3 is 13 amino acids long. The DNA for the CDR3 is TGCGCCAGCAGCTACCAGAGCTCCTACGAGCAGTACTTC. Protein: CASSYQSSYEQYF.

This clonotype turned up a few times. CDR3 protein: CASSQGPTGTGYTDTQYF. CDR3 coding DNA: TGTGCCAGCAGCCAAGGTCCCACCGGGACAGGGTACACAGATACGCAGTATTTT. This chain connects TRBV14 to TRBJ2-3; 9 positions match TRBD1. V shed 1 base, J shed 2 bases, and the junction held 10 bases outside the gene matches. The CDR3 is made up of 18 amino acids. Germline V lookup: CDR1 SGHDN, CDR2 FVKESK.

The chain couples TRBV4-3 to TRBJ2-7; D is perhaps TRBD1 (5 bases). The length of the CDR3 is 16 residues. V lost 0 bases, J lost 4 bases, and 16 bases lay in between. Germline CDR1 is LGHNA and CDR2 is YSLEER. For the CDR3, the DNA is TGCGCCAGCAGCCAAGATCGGTTCAACACAGGTTACGAGCAGTACTTC. It is translated as CASSQDRFNTGYEQYF.

This clonotype was picked up many times. The chain uses TRBV4-3 and TRBJ2-2; possibly TRBD2 for D (6 bases). V dropped 0 bases and J dropped 4 bases, with 12 bases sitting between them. CDR3 length equals 16 residues. CDR1 is LGHNA and CDR2 is YSLEER in the germline V gene. CDR3 residues: CASSQDVGGSTGELFF. In DNA, the CDR3 is TGCGCCAGCAGCCAAGACGTGGGGGGAAGCACCGGGGAGCTGTTTTTT.

The chain is built from TRBV9 and TRBJ2-5, with 10 bases that match TRBD2. V was pared by 0 bases and J by 1 base, with 3 bases of the junction left unmatched. This CDR3 is built from 16 residues. The germline V gene has CDR1 SGDLS and CDR2 YYNGEE. CDR3 loop: CASSVGSGGPQETQYF. The CDR3 DNA follows: TGTGCCAGCAGCGTAGGTAGCGGGGGGCCCCAAGAGACCCAGTACTTC.